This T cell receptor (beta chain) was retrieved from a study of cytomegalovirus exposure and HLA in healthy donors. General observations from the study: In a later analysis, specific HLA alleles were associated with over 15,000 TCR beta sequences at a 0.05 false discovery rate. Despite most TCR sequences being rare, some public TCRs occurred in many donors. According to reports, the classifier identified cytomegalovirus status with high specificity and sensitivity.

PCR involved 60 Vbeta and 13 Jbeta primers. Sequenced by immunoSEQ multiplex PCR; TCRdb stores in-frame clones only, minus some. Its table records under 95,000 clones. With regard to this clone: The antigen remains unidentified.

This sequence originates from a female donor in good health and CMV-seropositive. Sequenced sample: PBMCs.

In DNA, the CDR3 is TGTGCCAGCTCACCACGCCCGGTCGATGAGCAGTTCTTC. Its translation is CASSPRPVDEQFF. V usage is TRBV18 and J usage is TRBJ2-1; D is uncertain. Trimming removed 1 base at V and 8 bases at J, with 9 bases between. Germline V gene data show CDR1 as KGHSH and CDR2 as LQKENI. The CDR3 contains 13 residues.